In its sample, the clone carrying this TCR beta chain was seen a few times. What it recognizes is unknown. Germline values: CDR1 MDHEN, CDR2 SYDVKM. This CDR3 has 13 residues. V lost 7 bases to trimming and J lost 4 bases, with 11 bases between them. Method: immunoSEQ multiplex PCR; TCRdb's copy keeps in-frame clones and lacks some. This sample yields some 190,000 clones, of which about nine tenths are seen a single time; about 2.1% belongs to the top ten. The entry originates in a study of T cell responses to AZD1222 COVID-19 vaccine. Study-wide points: Seropositive AZD1222 recipients at baseline numbered only five or six. Clonal diversity may have been underestimated, and the donors were mostly white British, with more females than males. None of the repertoires were sampled until the peak T cell response had passed.

V and J are TRBV28 and TRBJ1-3; D unresolved. The material was peripheral blood, obtained 28 days after the second AZD1222 dose. The receptor comes from an adult who received the AZD1222 COVID-19 vaccine. In nucleotides, the CDR3 is TGTGCCAGCACTTCCGGGTACGGAAACACCATATATTTT. It yields the protein CASTSGYGNTIYF.